The clone carrying this T cell receptor beta chain was observed many times. No antigen is known for it. TCRdb recomputed calls from the reads with MiXCR, one row per CDR3 protein. The data show fewer than 250,000 distinct CDR3 sequences, more than 9% seen once. The data were taken from a study of T cell repertoires in cytomegalovirus infection. Looking at the study overall: An indication of both CMV infection and matching HLA type came from public TCR beta signatures.

Study-level findings and limits: The study identified carriers of CMV plus the relevant HLA from cumulative public TCR beta family frequency. HLA-C-restricted CMV-specific TCR beta clonotypes prevailed in the ex vivo response.

The CDR3 spans 17 residues. The germline CDR1 and CDR2 sequences are SGHDN and FVKESK. Trimming at V came to 0 bases and at J to 3 bases, leaving 11 bases not matched to a gene. This TCR came from a human donor in good health (CMV status not recorded). Some clones in this sample may be carry-over from other donors' samples. The source material was PBMCs. The chain couples TRBV14 to TRBJ2-7, with 7 bases lining up with TRBD2. CDR3 coding DNA: TGTGCCAGCAGCCAAGATGGGGGTCTCGGGGGGTACTACGAGCAGTACTTC. Protein: CASSQDGGLGGYYEQYF.